This paragraph reports one T cell receptor beta chain. Its antigen remains unknown. The germline gives CDR1 MNHNS, CDR2 SASEGT. The length of the CDR3 is 13 residues. The V segment lost 9 bases and the J segment 4 bases; nucleotides outside the gene matches: 5. Time point specified: week 35, safety follow-up. Vaccination comprised doses that each held 300 ug of mutant IDH1 20-mer peptide, plus topical imiquimod. Newly diagnosed WHO grade 3 or 4 IDH1-mutant, ATRX-lost astrocytomas were identified in the donors. These data come from a study of a mutant IDH1 vaccine in newly diagnosed glioma. Background on the study: Investigators started vaccination 4-6 weeks after radiotherapy alone, or with temozolomide cycles. It was radiotherapy, temozolomide, or both that patients received previously, with most receiving both.

Assay: immunoSEQ multiplex PCR; the TCRdb copy retains only in-frame clones and omits some. The top ten clones hold under 6% of a sample with 35,000 to 45,000 clones, roughly 83% of them seen once. The sequence derives from a woman in her 50s with glioma. Here the sequenced sample was PBMCs, taken from a glioma patient whose treatment included an IDH1 peptide vaccine. The chain combines TRBV6-1 with TRBJ2-5; 10 bases are shared with TRBD2. The CDR3 DNA reads TGTGCCAGTACGCTAGCGGGGGTAGAGACCCAGTACTTC. Its translation: CASTLAGVETQYF.